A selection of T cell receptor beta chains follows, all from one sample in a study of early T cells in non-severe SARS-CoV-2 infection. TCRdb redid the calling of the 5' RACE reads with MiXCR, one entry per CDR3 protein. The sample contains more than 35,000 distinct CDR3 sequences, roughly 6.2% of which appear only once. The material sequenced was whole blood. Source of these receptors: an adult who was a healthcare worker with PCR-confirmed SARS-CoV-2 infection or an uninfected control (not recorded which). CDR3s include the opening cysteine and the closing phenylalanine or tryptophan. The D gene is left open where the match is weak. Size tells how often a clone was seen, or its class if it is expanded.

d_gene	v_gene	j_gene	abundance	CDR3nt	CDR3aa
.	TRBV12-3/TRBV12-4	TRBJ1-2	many	TGTGCCAGCAGTTTAGGCACCAACTATGGCTACACCTTC	CASSLGTNYGYTF
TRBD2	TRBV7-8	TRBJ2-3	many	TGTGCCAGCAGCCGCCTTAGCGGGGAGATTAAGCCAGATACGCAGTATTTT	CASSRLSGEIKPDTQYF
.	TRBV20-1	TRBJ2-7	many	TGCAGTGCTACAGGGGAGAATCCCTACGAGCAGTACTTC	CSATGENPYEQYF
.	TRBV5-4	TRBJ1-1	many	TGTGCCAGCAGCTTGTCACGGGGGACTGAAGCTTTCTTT	CASSLSRGTEAFF
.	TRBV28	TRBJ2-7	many	TGTGCCAGCAGTCCCCCGCACGGCACCTACGAGCAGTACTTC	CASSPPHGTYEQYF
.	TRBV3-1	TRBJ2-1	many	TGTGCCAGCAGCCTTGATAGGAGCTCCTACAATGAGCAGTTCTTC	CASSLDRSSYNEQFF
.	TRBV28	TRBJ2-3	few	TGTGCCAGCAGTTTTCCTCTCCGGTTAACTAGCACAGATACGCAGTATTTT	CASSFPLRLTSTDTQYF
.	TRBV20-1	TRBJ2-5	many	TGCAGTGCCCCCGAAGTTGGGTTTAACCAAGAGACCCAGTACTTC	CSAPEVGFNQETQYF
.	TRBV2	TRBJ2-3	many	TGTGCCAGCAGTGAAGAAAGGACAGCACCGGGACTCCCCCTCCGGGGTACGCAGTATTTT	CASSEERTAPGLPLRGTQYF
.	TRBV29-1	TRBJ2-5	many	TGCAGCGTTAGGGACCGTCAACAAGAGACCCAGTACTTC	CSVRDRQQETQYF
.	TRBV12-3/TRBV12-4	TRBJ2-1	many	TGTGCCAGCAGTTTTAGCGCCGAGGGTGACGGTGAGCAGTTCTTC	CASSFSAEGDGEQFF
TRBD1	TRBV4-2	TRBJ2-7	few	TGTGCCAGCAGCCAACAACACTCCCCAGGGACAGGGGTTTCCTACGAGCAGTACTTC	CASSQQHSPGTGVSYEQYF
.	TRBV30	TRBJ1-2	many	TGTGCCTGGAGTGTAAACTATGGCTACACCTTC	CAWSVNYGYTF